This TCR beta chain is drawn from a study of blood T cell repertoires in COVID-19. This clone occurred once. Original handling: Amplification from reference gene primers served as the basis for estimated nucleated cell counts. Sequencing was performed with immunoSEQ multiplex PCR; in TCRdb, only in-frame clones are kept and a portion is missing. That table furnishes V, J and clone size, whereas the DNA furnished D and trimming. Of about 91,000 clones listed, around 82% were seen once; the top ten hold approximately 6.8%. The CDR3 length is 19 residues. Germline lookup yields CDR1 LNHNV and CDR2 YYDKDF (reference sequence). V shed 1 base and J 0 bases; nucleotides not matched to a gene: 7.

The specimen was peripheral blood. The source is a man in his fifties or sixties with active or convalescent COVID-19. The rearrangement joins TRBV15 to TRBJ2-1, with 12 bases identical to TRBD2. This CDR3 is CATSRGRLAGGSSYNEQFF. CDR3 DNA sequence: TGTGCCACCAGCAGAGGGAGGCTAGCGGGGGGGAGCTCCTACAATGAGCAGTTCTTC.